This T cell receptor beta chain was found in a study of STAT5B mutations in CD4+ large granular lymphocyte leukemia. Study at large: Among healthy donors, a particular HLA allele went with more CDR3 'QG' motifs. Overall study results and limits: 8/27 top patient clones versus 2/35 control clones were TRBV06-family. No patients shared main leukemic clonotypes, though roughly 25% appeared at low frequency elsewhere. Without putative leukemic clones, patient CD4-sorted repertoires remained more clonal than healthy CD4+ repertoires.

TCRdb's table, derived via immunoSEQ multiplex PCR, lists solely in-frame clones and lacks some. Of 30,000 to 35,000 clones listed, approximately 89% are singletons. On this clone: Its antigen remains unidentified.

The CDR3 totals 12 residues. V was trimmed by 2 bases and J by 12 bases, leaving 11 bases between them. Germline CDR1 and CDR2: WSHSY and SAAADI. Sequenced sample: CD4+ T cells from blood buffy coats. J is TRBJ2-1 and V is TRBV10-2; D possibly corresponds to TRBD1 (6 bases). This sequence was found in a human donor in good health. CDR3 residues: CASSEVGGRQFF. The CDR3, as DNA: TGCGCCAGCAGTGAGGTAGGGGGACGGCAGTTCTTC.